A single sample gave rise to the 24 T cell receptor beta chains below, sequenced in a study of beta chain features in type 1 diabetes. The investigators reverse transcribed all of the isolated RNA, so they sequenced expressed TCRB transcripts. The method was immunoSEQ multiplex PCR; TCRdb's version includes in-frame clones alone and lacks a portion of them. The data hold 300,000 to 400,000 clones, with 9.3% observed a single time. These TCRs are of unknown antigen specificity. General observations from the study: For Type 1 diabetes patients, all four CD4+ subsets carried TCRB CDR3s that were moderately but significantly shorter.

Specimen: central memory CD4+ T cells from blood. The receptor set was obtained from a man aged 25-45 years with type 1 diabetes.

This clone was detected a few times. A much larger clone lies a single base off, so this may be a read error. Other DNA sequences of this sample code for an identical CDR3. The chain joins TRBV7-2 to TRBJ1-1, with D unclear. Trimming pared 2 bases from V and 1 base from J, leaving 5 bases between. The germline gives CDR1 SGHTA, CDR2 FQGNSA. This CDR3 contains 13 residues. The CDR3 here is CASSLQENTEAFF. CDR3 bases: TGTGCCAGCAGCTTACAGGAGAACACTGAAGCTTTCTTT.

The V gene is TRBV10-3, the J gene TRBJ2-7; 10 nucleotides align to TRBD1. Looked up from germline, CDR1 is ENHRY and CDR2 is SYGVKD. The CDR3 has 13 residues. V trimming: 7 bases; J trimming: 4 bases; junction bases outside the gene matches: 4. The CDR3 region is CAINQGQGYEQYF. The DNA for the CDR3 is TGTGCCATCAATCAGGGACAGGGGTACGAGCAGTACTTC.

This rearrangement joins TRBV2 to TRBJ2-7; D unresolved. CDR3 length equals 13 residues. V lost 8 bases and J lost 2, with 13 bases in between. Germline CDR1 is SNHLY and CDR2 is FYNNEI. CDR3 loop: CASRVTHPYEQYF. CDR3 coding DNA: TGTGCCAGCCGGGTTACCCACCCCTACGAGCAGTACTTC.

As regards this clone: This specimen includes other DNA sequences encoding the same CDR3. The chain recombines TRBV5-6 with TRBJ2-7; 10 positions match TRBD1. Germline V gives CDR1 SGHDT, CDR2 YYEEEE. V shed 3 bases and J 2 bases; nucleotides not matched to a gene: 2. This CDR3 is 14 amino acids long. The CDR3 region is CASSWDRGTYEQYF. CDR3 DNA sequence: TGTGCCAGCAGCTGGGACAGGGGAACCTACGAGCAGTACTTC.

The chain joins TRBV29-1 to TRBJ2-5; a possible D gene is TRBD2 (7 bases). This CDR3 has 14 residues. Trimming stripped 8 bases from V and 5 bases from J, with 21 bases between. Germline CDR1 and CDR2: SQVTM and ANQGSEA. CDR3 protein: CSLGGGAALETQYF. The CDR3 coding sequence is TGCAGCCTAGGGGGAGGGGCGGCGTTGGAGACCCAGTACTTC.

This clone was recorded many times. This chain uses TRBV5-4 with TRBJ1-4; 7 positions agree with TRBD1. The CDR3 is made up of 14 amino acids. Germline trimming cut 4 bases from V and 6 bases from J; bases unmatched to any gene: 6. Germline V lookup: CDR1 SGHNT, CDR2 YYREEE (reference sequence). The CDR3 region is CASSVGTDDEKLFF. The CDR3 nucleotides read TGTGCCAGCAGCGTGGGGACAGACGATGAAAAACTGTTTTTT.

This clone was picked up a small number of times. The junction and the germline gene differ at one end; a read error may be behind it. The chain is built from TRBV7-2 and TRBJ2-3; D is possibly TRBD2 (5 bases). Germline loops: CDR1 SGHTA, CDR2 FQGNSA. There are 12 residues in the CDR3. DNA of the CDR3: TGTGCCAGCAGCTTAGCGCGGGTAGCGCCTTTTTTT. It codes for CASSLARVAPFF.

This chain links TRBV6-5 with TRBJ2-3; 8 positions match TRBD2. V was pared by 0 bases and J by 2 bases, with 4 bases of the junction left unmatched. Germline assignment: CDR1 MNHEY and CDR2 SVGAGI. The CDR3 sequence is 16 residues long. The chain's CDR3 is CASSYSGGGFTDTQYF. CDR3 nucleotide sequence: TGTGCCAGCAGTTACTCTGGCGGGGGGTTCACAGATACGCAGTATTTT.

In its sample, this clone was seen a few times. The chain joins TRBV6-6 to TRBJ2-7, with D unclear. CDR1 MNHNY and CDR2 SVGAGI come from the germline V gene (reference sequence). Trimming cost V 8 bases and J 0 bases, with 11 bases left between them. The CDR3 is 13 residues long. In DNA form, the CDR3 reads TGTGCCAGCTCTCAGGAATACTCCTACGAGCAGTACTTC. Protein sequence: CASSQEYSYEQYF.

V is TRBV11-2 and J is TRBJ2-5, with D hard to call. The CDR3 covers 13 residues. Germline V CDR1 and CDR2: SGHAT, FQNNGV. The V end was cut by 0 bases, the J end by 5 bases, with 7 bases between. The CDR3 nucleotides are TGTGCCAGCAGCTTAGATAGCTGGGAGACCCAGTACTTC. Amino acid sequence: CASSLDSWETQYF.

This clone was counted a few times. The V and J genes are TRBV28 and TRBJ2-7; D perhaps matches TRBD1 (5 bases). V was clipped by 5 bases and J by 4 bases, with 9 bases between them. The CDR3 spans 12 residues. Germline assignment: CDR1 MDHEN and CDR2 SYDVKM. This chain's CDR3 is CASSMRQYEQYF. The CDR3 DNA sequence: TGTGCCAGCAGTATGAGACAGTACGAGCAGTACTTC.

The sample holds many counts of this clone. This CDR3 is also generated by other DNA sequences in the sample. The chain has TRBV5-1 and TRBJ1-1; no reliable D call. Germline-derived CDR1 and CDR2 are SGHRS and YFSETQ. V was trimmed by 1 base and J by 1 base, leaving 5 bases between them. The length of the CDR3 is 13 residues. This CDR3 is CASSLRGNTEAFF. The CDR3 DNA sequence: TGCGCCAGCAGCTTGCGGGGGAACACTGAAGCTTTCTTT.

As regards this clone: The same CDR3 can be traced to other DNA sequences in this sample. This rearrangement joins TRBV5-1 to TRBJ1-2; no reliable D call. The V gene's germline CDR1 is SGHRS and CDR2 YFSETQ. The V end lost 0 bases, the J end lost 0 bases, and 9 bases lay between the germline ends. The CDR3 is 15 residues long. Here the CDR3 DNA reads TGCGCCAGCAGCTTGGATCCGGGTGCTAACTATGGCTACACCTTC. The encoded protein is CASSLDPGANYGYTF.

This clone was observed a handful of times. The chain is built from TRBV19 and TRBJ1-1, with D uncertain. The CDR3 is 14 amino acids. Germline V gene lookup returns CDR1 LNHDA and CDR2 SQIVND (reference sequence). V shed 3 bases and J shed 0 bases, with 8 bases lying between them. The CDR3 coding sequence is TGTGCCAGTAGTATCACTCGCATGAACACTGAAGCTTTCTTT. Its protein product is CASSITRMNTEAFF.

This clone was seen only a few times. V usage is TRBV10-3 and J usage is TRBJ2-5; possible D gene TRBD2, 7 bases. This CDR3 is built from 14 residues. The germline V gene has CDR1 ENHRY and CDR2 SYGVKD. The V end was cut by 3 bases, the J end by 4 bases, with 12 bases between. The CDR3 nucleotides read TGTGCCATCAGTGACCGGGGGGCAGGAGAGACCCAGTACTTC. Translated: CAISDRGAGETQYF.

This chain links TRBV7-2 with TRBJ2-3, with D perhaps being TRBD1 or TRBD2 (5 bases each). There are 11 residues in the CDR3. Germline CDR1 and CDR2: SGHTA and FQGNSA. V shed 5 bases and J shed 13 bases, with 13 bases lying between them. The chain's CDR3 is CASSPDRGEYF. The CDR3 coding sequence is TGTGCCAGCAGCCCTGACCGAGGGGAGTATTTT.

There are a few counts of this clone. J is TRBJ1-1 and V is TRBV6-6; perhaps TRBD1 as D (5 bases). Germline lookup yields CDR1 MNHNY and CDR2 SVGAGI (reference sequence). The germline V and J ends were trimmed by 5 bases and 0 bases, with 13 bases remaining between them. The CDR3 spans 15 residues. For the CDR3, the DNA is TGTGCCAGCAGTCCTTCAGGGAATGTGAACACTGAAGCTTTCTTT. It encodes CASSPSGNVNTEAFF.

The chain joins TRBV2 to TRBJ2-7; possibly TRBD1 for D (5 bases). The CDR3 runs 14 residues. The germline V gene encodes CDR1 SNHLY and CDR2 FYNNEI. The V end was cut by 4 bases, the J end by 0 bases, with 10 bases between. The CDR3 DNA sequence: TGTGCCAGCAGTGTGGAGACAGACTCCTACGAGCAGTACTTC. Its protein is CASSVETDSYEQYF.

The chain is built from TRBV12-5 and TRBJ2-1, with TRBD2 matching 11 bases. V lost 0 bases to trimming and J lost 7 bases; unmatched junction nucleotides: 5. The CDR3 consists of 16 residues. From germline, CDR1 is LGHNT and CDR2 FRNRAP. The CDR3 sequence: CASGLVLAGGPNEQFF. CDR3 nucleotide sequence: TGTGCTAGTGGTTTGGTATTAGCGGGGGGGCCAAATGAGCAGTTCTTC.

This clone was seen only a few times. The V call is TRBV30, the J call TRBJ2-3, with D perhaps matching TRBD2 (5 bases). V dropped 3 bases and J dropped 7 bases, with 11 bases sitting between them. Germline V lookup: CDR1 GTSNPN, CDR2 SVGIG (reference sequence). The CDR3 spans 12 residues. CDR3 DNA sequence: TGTGCCTGGAGGGGAGTAGGATATACGCAGTATTTT. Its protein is CAWRGVGYTQYF.

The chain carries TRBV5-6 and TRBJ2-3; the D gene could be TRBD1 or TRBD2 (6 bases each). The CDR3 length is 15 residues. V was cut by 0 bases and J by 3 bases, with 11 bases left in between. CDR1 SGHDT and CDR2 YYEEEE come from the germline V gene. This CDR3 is CASSLAGGRTDTQYF. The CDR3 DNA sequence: TGTGCCAGCAGCTTGGCCGGGGGCCGGACAGATACGCAGTATTTT.

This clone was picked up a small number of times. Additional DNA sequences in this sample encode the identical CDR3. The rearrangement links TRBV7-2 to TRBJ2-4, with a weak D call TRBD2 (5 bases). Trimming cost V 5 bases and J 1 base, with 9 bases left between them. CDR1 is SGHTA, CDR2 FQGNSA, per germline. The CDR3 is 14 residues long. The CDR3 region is CASSPREAKNIQYF. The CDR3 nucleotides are TGTGCCAGCAGCCCAAGGGAGGCCAAAAACATTCAGTACTTC. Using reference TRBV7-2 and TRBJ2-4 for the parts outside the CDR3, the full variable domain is GAGVSQSPSNKVTEKGKDVELRCDPISGHTALYWYRQSLGQGLEFLIYFQGNSAPDKSGLPSDRFSAERTGGSVSTLTIQRTQQEDSAVYLCASSPREAKNIQYFGAGTRLSVL.

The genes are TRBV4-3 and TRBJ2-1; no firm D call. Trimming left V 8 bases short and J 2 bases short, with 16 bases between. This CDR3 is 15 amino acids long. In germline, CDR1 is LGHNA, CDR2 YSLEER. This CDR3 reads CASSQRAATYNEQFF. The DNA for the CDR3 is TGCGCCAGCTCTCAAAGGGCGGCAACCTACAATGAGCAGTTCTTC.

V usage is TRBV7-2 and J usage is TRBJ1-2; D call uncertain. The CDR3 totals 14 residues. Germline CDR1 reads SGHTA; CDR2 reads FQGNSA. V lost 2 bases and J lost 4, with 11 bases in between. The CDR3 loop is CASSLYSQTYGYTF. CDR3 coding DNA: TGTGCCAGCAGCTTATACAGCCAGACCTATGGCTACACCTTC. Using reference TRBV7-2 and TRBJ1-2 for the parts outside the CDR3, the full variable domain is GAGVSQSPSNKVTEKGKDVELRCDPISGHTALYWYRQSLGQGLEFLIYFQGNSAPDKSGLPSDRFSAERTGGSVSTLTIQRTQQEDSAVYLCASSLYSQTYGYTFGSGTRLTVV.